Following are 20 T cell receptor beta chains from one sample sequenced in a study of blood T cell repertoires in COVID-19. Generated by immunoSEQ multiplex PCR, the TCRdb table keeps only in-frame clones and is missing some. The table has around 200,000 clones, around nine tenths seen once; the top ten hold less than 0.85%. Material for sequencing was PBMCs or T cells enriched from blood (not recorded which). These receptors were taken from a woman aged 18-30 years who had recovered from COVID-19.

CDR3 region: CASSQVRAGTDTQYF. CDR3 DNA sequence: TGTGCCAGCAGCCAAGTGCGGGCCGGCACAGATACGCAGTATTTT. The chain joins TRBV7-3 to TRBJ2-3; tentative D call: TRBD2 (5 bases). CDR3 length: 15 residues. Germline V CDR1 and CDR2: SGHTA, FQGTGA. Trimming left V 5 bases short and J 1 base short, with 13 bases between.

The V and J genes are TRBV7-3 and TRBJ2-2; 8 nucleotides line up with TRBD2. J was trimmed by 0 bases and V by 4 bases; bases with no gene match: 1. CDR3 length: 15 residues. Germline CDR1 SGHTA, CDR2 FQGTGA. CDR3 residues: CASSSGLANTGELFF. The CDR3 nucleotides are TGTGCCAGCAGCTCGGGACTAGCGAACACCGGGGAGCTGTTTTTT. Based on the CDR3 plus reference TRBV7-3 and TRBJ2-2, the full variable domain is GAGVSQTPSNKVTEKGKYVELRCDPISGHTALYWYRQSLGQGPEFLIYFQGTGAADDSGLPNDRFFAVRPEGSVSTLKIQRTERGDSAVYLCASSSGLANTGELFFGEGSRLTVL.

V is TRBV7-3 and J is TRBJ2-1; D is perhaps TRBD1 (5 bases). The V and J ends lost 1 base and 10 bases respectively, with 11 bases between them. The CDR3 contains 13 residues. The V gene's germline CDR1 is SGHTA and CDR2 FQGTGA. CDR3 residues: CASSLSLGAEQFF. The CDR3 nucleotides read TGTGCCAGCAGCTTAAGTTTAGGGGCCGAGCAGTTCTTC. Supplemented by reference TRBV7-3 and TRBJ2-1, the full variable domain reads GAGVSQTPSNKVTEKGKYVELRCDPISGHTALYWYRQSLGQGPEFLIYFQGTGAADDSGLPNDRFFAVRPEGSVSTLKIQRTERGDSAVYLCASSLSLGAEQFFGPGTRLTVL.

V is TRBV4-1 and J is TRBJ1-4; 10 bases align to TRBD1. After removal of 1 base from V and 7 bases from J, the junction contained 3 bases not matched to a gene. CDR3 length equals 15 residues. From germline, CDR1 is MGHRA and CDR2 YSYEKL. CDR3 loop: CASSQGDRGSEKLFF. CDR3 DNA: TGCGCCAGCAGCCAAGGGGACAGGGGTTCTGAAAAACTGTTTTTT.

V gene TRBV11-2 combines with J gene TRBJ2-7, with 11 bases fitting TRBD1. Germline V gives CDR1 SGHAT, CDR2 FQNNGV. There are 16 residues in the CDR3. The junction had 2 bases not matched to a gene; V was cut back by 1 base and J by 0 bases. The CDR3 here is CASSLGDRGASYEQYF. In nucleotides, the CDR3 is TGTGCCAGCAGCTTAGGGGACAGGGGGGCCTCCTACGAGCAGTACTTC.

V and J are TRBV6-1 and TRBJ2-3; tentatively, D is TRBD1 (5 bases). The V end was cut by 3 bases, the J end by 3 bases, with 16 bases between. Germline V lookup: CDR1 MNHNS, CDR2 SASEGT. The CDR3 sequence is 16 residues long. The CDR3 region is CASSDSVGQGTDTQYF. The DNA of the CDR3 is TGTGCCAGCAGTGATTCGGTGGGGCAGGGAACAGATACGCAGTATTTT.

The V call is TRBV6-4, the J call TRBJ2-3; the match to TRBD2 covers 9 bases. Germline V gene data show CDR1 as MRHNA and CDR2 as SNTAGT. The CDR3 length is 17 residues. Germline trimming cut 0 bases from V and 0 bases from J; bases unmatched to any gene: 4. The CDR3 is CASSDSGLAGSTDTQYF. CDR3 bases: TGTGCCAGCAGTGACTCCGGGCTAGCGGGAAGCACAGATACGCAGTATTTT.

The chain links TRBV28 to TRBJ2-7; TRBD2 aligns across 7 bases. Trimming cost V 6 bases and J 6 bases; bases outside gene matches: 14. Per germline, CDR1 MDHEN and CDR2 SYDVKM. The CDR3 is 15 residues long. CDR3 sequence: CASSPPLAGASEQYF. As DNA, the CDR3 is TGTGCCAGCAGCCCTCCCTTGGCGGGAGCTTCCGAGCAGTACTTC.

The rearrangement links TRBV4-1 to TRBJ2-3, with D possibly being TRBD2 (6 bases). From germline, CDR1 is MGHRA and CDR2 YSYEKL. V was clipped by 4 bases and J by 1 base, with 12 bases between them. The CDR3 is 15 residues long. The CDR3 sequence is CASSPGDFGTDTQYF. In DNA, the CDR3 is TGCGCCAGCAGCCCGGGGGACTTCGGCACAGATACGCAGTATTTT.

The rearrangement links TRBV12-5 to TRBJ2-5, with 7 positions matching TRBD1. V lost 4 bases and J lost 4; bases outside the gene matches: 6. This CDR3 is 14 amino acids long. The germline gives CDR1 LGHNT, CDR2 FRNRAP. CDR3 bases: TGTGCTAGTGGTTGGGGGACAGCCCGAGAGACCCAGTACTTC. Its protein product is CASGWGTARETQYF.

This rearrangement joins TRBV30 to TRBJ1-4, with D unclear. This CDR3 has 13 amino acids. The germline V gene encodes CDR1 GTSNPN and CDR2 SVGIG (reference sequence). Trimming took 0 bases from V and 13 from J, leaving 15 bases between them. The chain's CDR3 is CAWSVHPGGRLFF. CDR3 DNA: TGTGCCTGGAGTGTACATCCGGGAGGGCGACTGTTTTTT. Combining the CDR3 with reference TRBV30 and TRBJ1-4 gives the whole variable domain SQTIHQWPATLVQPVGSPLSLECTVEGTSNPNLYWYRQAAGRGLQLLFYSVGIGQISSEVPQNLSASRPQDRQFILSSKKLLLSDSGFYLCAWSVHPGGRLFFGSGTQLSVL.

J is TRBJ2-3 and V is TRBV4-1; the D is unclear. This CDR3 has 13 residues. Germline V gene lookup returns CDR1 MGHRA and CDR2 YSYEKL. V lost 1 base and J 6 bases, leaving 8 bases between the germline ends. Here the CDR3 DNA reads TGCGCCAGCAGCCAAGCCGTGGCCGATACGCAGTATTTT. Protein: CASSQAVADTQYF.

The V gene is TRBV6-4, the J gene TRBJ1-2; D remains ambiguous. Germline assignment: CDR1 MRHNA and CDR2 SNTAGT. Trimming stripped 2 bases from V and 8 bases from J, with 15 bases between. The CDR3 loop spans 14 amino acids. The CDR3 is CASSDLGPGSGYTF. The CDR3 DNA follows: TGTGCCAGCAGTGACCTCGGACCGGGGAGCGGCTACACCTTC.

In DNA, the CDR3 is TGTGCCAGCAGTGAAAGGGGGGGCTATCTGACCACCAATGAGCAGTTCTTC. Residues: CASSERGGYLTTNEQFF. The chain has TRBV6-1 and TRBJ2-1, with D perhaps TRBD2 (7 bases). Trimming removed 2 bases at V and 6 bases at J, with 20 bases between. Germline CDR1 MNHNS, CDR2 SASEGT. This CDR3 region has 17 residues.

The CDR3 reads CASKSPLLRNYEQYF. The CDR3 nucleotides are TGTGCCAGCAAATCCCCCCTACTACGAAATTACGAGCAGTACTTC. This chain joins TRBV28 and TRBJ2-7; D unclear. Germline V gives CDR1 MDHEN, CDR2 SYDVKM. This CDR3 spans 15 amino acids. Trimming took 7 bases from V and 4 from J, leaving 20 bases between them.

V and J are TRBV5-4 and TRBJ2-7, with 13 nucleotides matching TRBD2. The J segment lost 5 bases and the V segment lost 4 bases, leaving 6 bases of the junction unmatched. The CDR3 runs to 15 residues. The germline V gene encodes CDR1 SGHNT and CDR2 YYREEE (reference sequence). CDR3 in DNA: TGTGCCAGCAGCGCCCCGACTAGCGGGAGGAACGAGCAGTACTTC. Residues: CASSAPTSGRNEQYF.

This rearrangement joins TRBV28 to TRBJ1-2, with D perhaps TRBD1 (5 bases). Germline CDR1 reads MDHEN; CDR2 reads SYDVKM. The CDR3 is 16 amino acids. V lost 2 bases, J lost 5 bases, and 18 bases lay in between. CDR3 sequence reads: CASSLPVATGGYGYTF. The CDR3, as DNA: TGTGCCAGCAGTTTACCCGTCGCGACCGGGGGTTATGGCTACACCTTC.

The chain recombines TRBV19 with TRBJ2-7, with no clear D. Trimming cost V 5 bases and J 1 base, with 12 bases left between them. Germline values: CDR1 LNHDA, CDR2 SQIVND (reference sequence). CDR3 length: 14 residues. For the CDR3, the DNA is TGTGCCAGTAGTCCCCCAGGAAAGTCCTACGAGCAGTACTTC. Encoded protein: CASSPPGKSYEQYF.

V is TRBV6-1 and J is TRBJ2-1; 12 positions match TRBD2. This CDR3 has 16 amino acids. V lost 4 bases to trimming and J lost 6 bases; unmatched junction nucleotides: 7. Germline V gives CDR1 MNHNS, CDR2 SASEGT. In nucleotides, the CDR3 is TGTGCCAGCAGTGGCCCCGGGACTAGCGGGTTCAATGAGCAGTTCTTC. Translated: CASSGPGTSGFNEQFF.

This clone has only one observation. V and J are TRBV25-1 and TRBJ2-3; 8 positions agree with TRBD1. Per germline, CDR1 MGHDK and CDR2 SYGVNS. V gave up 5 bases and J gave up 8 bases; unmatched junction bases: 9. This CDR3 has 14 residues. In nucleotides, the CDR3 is TGTGCCAGCAGTAACCCAGGGGGCATAGGTACGCAGTATTTT. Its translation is CASSNPGGIGTQYF.